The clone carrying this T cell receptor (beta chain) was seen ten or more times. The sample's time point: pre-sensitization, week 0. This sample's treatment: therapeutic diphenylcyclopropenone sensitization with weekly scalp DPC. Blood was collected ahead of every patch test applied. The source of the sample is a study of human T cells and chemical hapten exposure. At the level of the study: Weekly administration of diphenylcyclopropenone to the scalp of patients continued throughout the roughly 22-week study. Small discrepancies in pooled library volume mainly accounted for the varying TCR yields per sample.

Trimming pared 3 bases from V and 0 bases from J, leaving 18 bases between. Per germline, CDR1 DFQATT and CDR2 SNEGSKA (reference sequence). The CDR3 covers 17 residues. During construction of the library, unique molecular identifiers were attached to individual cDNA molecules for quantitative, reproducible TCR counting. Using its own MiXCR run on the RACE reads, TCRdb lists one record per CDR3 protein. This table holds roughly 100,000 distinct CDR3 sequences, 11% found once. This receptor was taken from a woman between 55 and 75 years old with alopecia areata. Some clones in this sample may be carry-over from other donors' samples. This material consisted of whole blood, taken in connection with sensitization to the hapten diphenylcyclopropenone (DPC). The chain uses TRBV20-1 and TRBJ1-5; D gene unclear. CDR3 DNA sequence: TGCAGTGCTAGCTCGGCAAAAGAAACGACTAGCAATCAGCCCCAGCATTTT. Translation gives CSASSAKETTSNQPQHF.